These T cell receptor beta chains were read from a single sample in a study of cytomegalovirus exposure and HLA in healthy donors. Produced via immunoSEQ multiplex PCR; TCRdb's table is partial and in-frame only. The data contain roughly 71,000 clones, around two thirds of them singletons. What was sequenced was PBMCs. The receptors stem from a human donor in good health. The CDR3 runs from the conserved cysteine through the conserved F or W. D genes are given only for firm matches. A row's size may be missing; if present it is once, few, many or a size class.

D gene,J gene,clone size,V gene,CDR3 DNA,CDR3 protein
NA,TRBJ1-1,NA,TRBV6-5,TGTGCCAGCACGCTGGGGGGGAACACTGAAGCTTTCTTT,CASTLGGNTEAFF
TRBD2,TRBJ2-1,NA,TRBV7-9,TGTGCCAGCAGCCCTCAACTAGCGGGCTCCTACAATGAGCAGTTCTTC,CASSPQLAGSYNEQFF
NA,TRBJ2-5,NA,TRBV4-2,TGTGCCAGCAGCCAAGAAGAACTGGACCAAGAGACCCAGTACTTC,CASSQEELDQETQYF
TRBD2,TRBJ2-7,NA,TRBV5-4,TGTGCCAGCAGCTTGGCCGGGGGGGACCTTTCCTACGAGCAGTACTTC,CASSLAGGDLSYEQYF
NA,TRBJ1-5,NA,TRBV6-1,TGTGCCAGCAGCGTATATAGCAATCAGCCCCAGCATTTT,CASSVYSNQPQHF
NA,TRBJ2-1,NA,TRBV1,TGCACCAGCAGCTTGGGACTAGCGGAGGCATCATACAATGAGCAGTTCTTC,CTSSLGLAEASYNEQFF
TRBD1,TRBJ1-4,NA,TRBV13,TGTGCCAGCAGCCGGGACAGGGGGGGGGAAAAACTGTTTTTT,CASSRDRGGEKLFF
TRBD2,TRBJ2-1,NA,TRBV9,TGTGCCAGCAGCGTTCGACTAGCGGGAGGTAATGAGCAGTTCTTC,CASSVRLAGGNEQFF
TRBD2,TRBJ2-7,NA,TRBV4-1,TGCGCCAGCAGCCAAGCTGCTAGCGGGAACGAGCAGTACTTC,CASSQAASGNEQYF
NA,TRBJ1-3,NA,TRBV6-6,TGTGCCAGCAGGCGGGAGCAGGATGGAAACACCATATATTTT,CASRREQDGNTIYF
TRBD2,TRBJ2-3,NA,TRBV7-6,TGTGCCAGCAGCCGCGGGGGGGGGAGCACAGATACGCAGTATTTT,CASSRGGGSTDTQYF
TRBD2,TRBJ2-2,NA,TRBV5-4,TGTGCCAGCAGCTCTGGGACTAGCGGGAGTCCCGGGGAGCTGTTTTTT,CASSSGTSGSPGELFF
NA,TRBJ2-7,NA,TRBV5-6,TGTGCCAGCAGCTCCGGTGCCCAGCAGTACTTC,CASSSGAQQYF
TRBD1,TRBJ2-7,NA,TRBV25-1,TGTGCCAGCAGTGACCCCGTCGGGACAGAATCCTACGAGCAGTACTTC,CASSDPVGTESYEQYF
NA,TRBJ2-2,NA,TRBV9,TGTGCCAGCAGCGTAGTCGAGACCGGGGAGCTGTTTTTT,CASSVVETGELFF
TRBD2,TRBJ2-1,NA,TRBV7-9,TGTGCCAGCACCTTGTTAGACTTATCTAGCGGGACATACAATGAGCAGTTCTTC,CASTLLDLSSGTYNEQFF
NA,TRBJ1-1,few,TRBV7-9,TGTGCCAGCAGTTCAACCTCGCTGGGCTGGACTGAAGCTTTCTTT,CASSSTSLGWTEAFF
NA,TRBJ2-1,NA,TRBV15,TGTGCCACCAGCAGAGAAGGGTGGGCAATTGGGGCTGAGCAGTTCTTC,CATSREGWAIGAEQFF
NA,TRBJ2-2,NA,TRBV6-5,TGTGCCAGCAGTCTAGGGGGAACCGGGGAGCTGTTTTTT,CASSLGGTGELFF
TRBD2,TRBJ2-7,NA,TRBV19,TGTGCCAGTAGCCGGGGGGGGAGCGACGAGCAGTACTTC,CASSRGGSDEQYF
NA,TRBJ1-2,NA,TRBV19,TGTGCCAGTAGACTCCTCCGGGGGGGGGCTACCGGCCGCTACTATGGCTACACCTTC,CASRLLRGGATGRYYGYTF
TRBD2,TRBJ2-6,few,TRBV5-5,TGTGCCAGCAGCTGGGCCCCGACTAGCGGCGACTCTGGGGCCAACGTCCTGACTTTC,CASSWAPTSGDSGANVLTF
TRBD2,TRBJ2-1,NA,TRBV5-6,TGTGCCAGCAGCTTGGAGGGTACTAGCGGAAGGGATGAGCAGTTCTTC,CASSLEGTSGRDEQFF
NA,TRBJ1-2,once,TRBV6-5,TGTGCCAGCAGTTACTCAGGGGACTATGGCTACACCTTC,CASSYSGDYGYTF
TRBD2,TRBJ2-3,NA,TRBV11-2,TGTGCCAGCAGCTTAGGAGCGGGAGCCACAGATACGCAGTATTTT,CASSLGAGATDTQYF
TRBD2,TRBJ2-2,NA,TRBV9,TGTGCCAGCAGCGTCCTAGCGGGAAGGGGCGGGGAGCTGTTTTTT,CASSVLAGRGGELFF
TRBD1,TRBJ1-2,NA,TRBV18,TGTGCCAGCTCACAAACGAGTTTCGGGACAGAAGGCGGCTACACCTTC,CASSQTSFGTEGGYTF
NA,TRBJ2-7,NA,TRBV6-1,TGTGCCAGCAGTGTTGCGGACAGTGGCCCCTACGAGCAGTACTTC,CASSVADSGPYEQYF
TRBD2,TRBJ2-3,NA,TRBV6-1,TGTGCCAGCAGTGAACTAGCGGGGGGGGGACCTCTCACAGATACGCAGTATTTT,CASSELAGGGPLTDTQYF
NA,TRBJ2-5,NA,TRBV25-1,TGTGCCAGCAGTGGTCAGGCCAGGGACACCCAAGAGACCCAGTACTTC,CASSGQARDTQETQYF
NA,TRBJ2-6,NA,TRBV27,TGTGCCAGCAGTTTAGGAGGGGCTGGGGCCAACGTCCTGACTTTC,CASSLGGAGANVLTF
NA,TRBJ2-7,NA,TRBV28,TGTGCCAGCAGTTTCGGGGGTAGGGACTACGAGCAGTACTTC,CASSFGGRDYEQYF
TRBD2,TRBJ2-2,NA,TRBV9,TGTGCCAGCAGCGTAACTAGCGGGAGGGTGAACACCGGGGAGCTGTTTTTT,CASSVTSGRVNTGELFF
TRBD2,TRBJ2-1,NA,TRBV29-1,TGCAGCGTTGGGGGACTAGCGGGAGTTAGGGGCAATGAGCAGTTCTTC,CSVGGLAGVRGNEQFF
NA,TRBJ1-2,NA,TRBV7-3,TGTGCCAGCAGCTTAAAGGAGGGGAACTATGGCTACACCTTC,CASSLKEGNYGYTF
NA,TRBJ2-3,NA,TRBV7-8,TGTGCCAGCAGCGACTCCTATAATAGCGGTTGCACGCAGTATTTT,CASSDSYNSGCTQYF
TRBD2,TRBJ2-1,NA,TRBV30,TGTGCCCGGACATTAGGTAGCGGGATCGATGAGCAGTTCTTC,CARTLGSGIDEQFF
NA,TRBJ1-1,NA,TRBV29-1,TGCAGCGTTGAAACGGGGGCGCGGGGGGCTGAAGCTTTCTTT,CSVETGARGAEAFF
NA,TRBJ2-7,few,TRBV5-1,TGCGCCAGCAGCTCTGAAGGAGGCGTCTACGAGCAGTACTTC,CASSSEGGVYEQYF
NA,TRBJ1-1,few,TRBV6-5,TGTGCCAGCAGTTACGAGGGGGACACTGAAGCTTTCTTT,CASSYEGDTEAFF
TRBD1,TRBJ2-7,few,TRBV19,TGTGCCAGTAGTATCTCACCGGGACAGGGATACGAGCAGTACTTC,CASSISPGQGYEQYF
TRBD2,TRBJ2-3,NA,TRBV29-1,TGCAGCGTTGAAGGGCTAGCGGGAGCCACAGATACGCAGTATTTT,CSVEGLAGATDTQYF
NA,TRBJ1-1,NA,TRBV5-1,TGCGCCAGCAGATCCTCTCCAGGGACAGAAGCTTTCTTT,CASRSSPGTEAFF
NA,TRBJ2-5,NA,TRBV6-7,TGTGCCAGCAGTTACTCCGCCGCGCGGAGGGTCGGGGCAGAGACCCAGTACTTC,CASSYSAARRVGAETQYF
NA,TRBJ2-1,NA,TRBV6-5,TGTGCCAGCAGTTACCCCTCTGGACATGGGCAGTTCTTC,CASSYPSGHGQFF
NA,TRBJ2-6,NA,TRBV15,TGTGCCACCAGCAGAGCGGGCTCAGGGGCGGGGGCCAACGTCCTGACTTTC,CATSRAGSGAGANVLTF